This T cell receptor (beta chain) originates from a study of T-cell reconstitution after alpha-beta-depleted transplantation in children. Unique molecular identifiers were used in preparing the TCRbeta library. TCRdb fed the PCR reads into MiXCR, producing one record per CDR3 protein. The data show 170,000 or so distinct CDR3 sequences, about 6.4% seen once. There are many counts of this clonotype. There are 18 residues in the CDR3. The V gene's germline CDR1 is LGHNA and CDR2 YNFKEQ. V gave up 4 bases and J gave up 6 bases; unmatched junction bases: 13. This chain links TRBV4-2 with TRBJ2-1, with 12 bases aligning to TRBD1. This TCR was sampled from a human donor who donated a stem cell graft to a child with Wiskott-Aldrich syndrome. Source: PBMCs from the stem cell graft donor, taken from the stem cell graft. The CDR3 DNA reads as TGTGCCAGCAGCCCGGGACAGGGGGCGGTAGCGGAGGTCAATGAGCAGTTCTTC. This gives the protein CASSPGQGAVAEVNEQFF.